This passage covers 24 T cell receptor beta chains from one sample sequenced in a study of blood T cell repertoires in COVID-19. TCRdb's table, derived via immunoSEQ multiplex PCR, lists solely in-frame clones and lacks some. Among 150,000 to 200,000 clones listed, just over 85% were seen once. Sequences were obtained from peripheral blood. The receptors come from a man aged 60 to 69 with acute or convalescent COVID-19.

CDR3: CASSVQGNYGYTF. DNA of the CDR3: TGCGCCAGCAGCGTCCAGGGTAACTATGGCTACACCTTC. This chain links TRBV5-1 with TRBJ1-2; the D gene is possibly TRBD1 (5 bases). CDR3 length: 13 residues. V was cut by 4 bases and J by 1 base, with 8 bases left in between. CDR1 and CDR2 from the germline V gene are SGHRS and YFSETQ. The full variable domain, in which reference TRBV5-1 and TRBJ1-2 provide the parts outside the CDR3, is KAGVTQTPRYLIKTRGQQVTLSCSPISGHRSVSWYQQTPGQGLQFLFEYFSETQRNKGNFPGRFSGRQFSNSRSEMNVSTLELGDSALYLCASSVQGNYGYTFGSGTRLTVV.

The V gene is TRBV25-1, the J gene TRBJ2-4; 9 bases align to TRBD1. Germline V CDR1 and CDR2: MGHDK, SYGVNS. The CDR3 extends over 17 amino acids. The V gene end was trimmed by 3 bases and the J gene end by 2 bases; junction bases not matched to a gene: 8. The DNA of the CDR3 is TGTGCCAGCAGTGATAAAAATGGGACAGGGTCCAAAAACATTCAGTACTTC. It translates to CASSDKNGTGSKNIQYF.

The J gene is TRBJ2-1, the V gene TRBV24-1, with 10 bases identical to TRBD1. The CDR3 totals 17 residues. V gave up 3 bases and J gave up 5 bases; unmatched junction bases: 9. Germline lookup yields CDR1 KGHDR and CDR2 SFDVKD. The CDR3 nucleotides are TGTGCCACCAGTGATCCTGGGACAGGGGAAGGGGACAATGAGCAGTTCTTC. The encoded protein is CATSDPGTGEGDNEQFF.

This sequence joins TRBV7-3 and TRBJ2-1, with 8 bases identical to TRBD1. The V gene's germline CDR1 is SGHTA and CDR2 FQGTGA. The junction had 10 bases not matched to a gene; V was cut back by 2 bases and J by 4 bases. The length of the CDR3 is 17 residues. The CDR3 sequence is CASSLEPGGSRYNEQFF. The CDR3 DNA is TGTGCCAGCAGCTTAGAGCCAGGGGGCAGTCGATACAATGAGCAGTTCTTC.

This rearrangement joins TRBV11-1 to TRBJ2-7, with a possible D match to TRBD2 (6 bases). With 1 base removed from V and 4 bases from J, the gap between germline ends came to 8 bases. This CDR3 is built from 13 residues. The germline gives CDR1 SGHAT, CDR2 FQDESV (reference sequence). Here the CDR3 DNA reads TGTGCCAGCAGCTTAGGCCGGGAGTACGAGCAGTACTTC. Encoded protein: CASSLGREYEQYF.

CDR3 loop: CSVRLAGGSYGYTF. The CDR3 DNA follows: TGCAGCGTCCGCCTGGCAGGGGGTTCTTATGGCTACACCTTC. The chain joins TRBV29-1 to TRBJ1-2; TRBD1 matches 7 bases. The V segment lost 6 bases and the J segment 5 bases; nucleotides outside the gene matches: 12. Germline V lookup: CDR1 SQVTM, CDR2 ANQGSEA. The CDR3 has 14 residues. Combining the CDR3 with reference TRBV29-1 and TRBJ1-2 gives the whole variable domain SAVISQKPSRDICQRGTSLTIQCQVDSQVTMMFWYRQQPGQSLTLIATANQGSEATYESGFVIDKFPISRPNLTFSTLTVSNMSPEDSSIYLCSVRLAGGSYGYTFGSGTRLTVV.

This clone occurred once. V gene TRBV7-2 combines with J gene TRBJ2-1, with TRBD2 as a possible D gene (5 bases). Looked up from germline, CDR1 is SGHTA and CDR2 is FQGNSA. Between the trimmed V and J ends, which lost 6 bases and 6 bases, there was a span of 18 bases. The CDR3 spans 15 residues. CDR3 protein: CASRPGFKSGNEQFF. Written as DNA, the CDR3 is TGTGCCAGCAGGCCGGGGTTCAAATCTGGCAATGAGCAGTTCTTC.

The gene calls are TRBV19 and TRBJ2-1; TRBD1 aligns across 9 bases. The CDR3 has 15 amino acids. CDR1 LNHDA and CDR2 SQIVND come from the germline V gene (reference sequence). J lost 2 bases, V lost 6 bases, and 5 bases had no gene match. CDR3 sequence: CASRKGQGAYNEQFF. The CDR3 coding sequence is TGTGCCAGTAGAAAGGGACAGGGCGCCTACAATGAGCAGTTCTTC.

The rearrangement joins TRBV2 to TRBJ1-3, with D uncertain. This CDR3 spans 15 amino acids. The V gene lost 6 bases and the J gene lost 2 bases, with 14 bases spanning the gap. The germline V gene has CDR1 SNHLY and CDR2 FYNNEI. CDR3 sequence reads: CASRDRGLAGNTIYF. The CDR3 nucleotides read TGTGCCAGCAGGGATCGAGGGCTAGCTGGAAACACCATATATTTT. Full variable domain (missing parts from reference TRBV2 and TRBJ1-3): EPEVTQTPSHQVTQMGQEVILRCVPISNHLYFYWYRQILGQKVEFLVSFYNNEISEKSEIFDDQFSVERPDGSNFTLKIRSTKLEDSAMYFCASRDRGLAGNTIYFGEGSWLTVV.

This clone was observed a single time. The chain joins TRBV29-1 to TRBJ2-5, with 7 bases matching TRBD2. CDR1 SQVTM and CDR2 ANQGSEA come from the germline V gene. V lost 6 bases, J lost 1 base, and 2 bases stayed unmatched. CDR3 length: 12 residues. The CDR3 DNA is TGCAGCGTAAGACTAGCCCAAGAGACCCAGTACTTC. Amino acid sequence: CSVRLAQETQYF.

The J gene is TRBJ2-1, the V gene TRBV28; D ambiguous. Trimming removed 3 bases at V and 7 bases at J, with 7 bases between. From germline, CDR1 is MDHEN and CDR2 SYDVKM. This CDR3 is 12 amino acids long. The DNA of the CDR3 is TGTGCCAGCAGTTTGTACCGGAATGAGCAGTTCTTC. Encoded protein: CASSLYRNEQFF.

This clone has just one count. The gene calls are TRBV9 and TRBJ2-5, with TRBD2 matching over 11 bases. The length of the CDR3 is 16 residues. The germline V gene has CDR1 SGDLS and CDR2 YYNGEE. Losses at the gene ends were 4 bases for V and 4 bases for J; bases not matched to a gene: 9. The CDR3 here is CASSPRGLAGGETQYF. DNA for the CDR3: TGTGCCAGCAGCCCCCGGGGTCTAGCGGGAGGAGAGACCCAGTACTTC. Based on the CDR3 plus reference TRBV9 and TRBJ2-5, the full variable domain is DSGVTQTPKHLITATGQRVTLRCSPRSGDLSVYWYQQSLDQGLQFLIQYYNGEERAKGNILERFSAQQFPDLHSELNLSSLELGDSALYFCASSPRGLAGGETQYFGPGTRLLVL.

V gene TRBV6-5 combines with J gene TRBJ1-2, with 7 positions matching TRBD1. This CDR3 contains 15 residues. Looked up from germline, CDR1 is MNHEY and CDR2 is SVGAGI. V was pared by 0 bases and J by 4 bases, with 5 bases of the junction left unmatched. CDR3 sequence (DNA): TGTGCCAGCAGTTACTCGTGGGACAGCCTCTATGGCTACACCTTC. Protein product: CASSYSWDSLYGYTF.

CDR3 protein: CASSLGSGSTDTQYF. CDR3 bases: TGTGCCAGCAGCTTAGGCAGTGGCAGCACAGATACGCAGTATTTT. This chain connects TRBV7-9 to TRBJ2-3; D call uncertain. CDR3 length: 15 amino acids. Germline lookup yields CDR1 SEHNR and CDR2 FQNEAQ (reference sequence). The V end was cut by 1 base, the J end by 0 bases, with 8 bases between.

The chain couples TRBV4-1 to TRBJ2-7, with 8 positions matching TRBD1. V gave up 2 bases and J gave up 3 bases; unmatched junction bases: 6. Looked up from germline, CDR1 is MGHRA and CDR2 is YSYEKL. This CDR3 spans 15 amino acids. The CDR3 is CASSQPDRERYEQYF. CDR3 DNA sequence: TGCGCCAGCAGCCAACCGGACAGGGAACGCTACGAGCAGTACTTC.

This clone was seen only a few times. This chain connects TRBV11-2 to TRBJ1-2, with 12 bases lining up with TRBD1. V lost 5 bases and J lost 8; bases outside the gene matches: 6. The length of the CDR3 is 14 residues. CDR1 and CDR2 (germline): SGHAT, FQNNGV. The CDR3 DNA follows: TGTGCCAGCAGCCCGGGACAGGGGGCTCTGGGCTACACCTTC. Translating it yields CASSPGQGALGYTF. Combining the CDR3 with reference TRBV11-2 and TRBJ1-2 gives the whole variable domain EAGVAQSPRYKIIEKRQSVAFWCNPISGHATLYWYQQILGQGPKLLIQFQNNGVVDDSQLPKDRFSAERLKGVDSTLKIQPAKLEDSAVYLCASSPGQGALGYTFGSGTRLTVV.

The chain recombines TRBV5-4 with TRBJ1-2; D not certain. V was pared by 6 bases and J by 8 bases, with 20 bases between. The CDR3 sequence is 14 residues long. Looked up from germline, CDR1 is SGHNT and CDR2 is YYREEE (reference sequence). CDR3 in DNA: TGTGCCAGCACGGGAACAGAGGACGTTCACGGCTACACCTTC. Translation gives CASTGTEDVHGYTF.

The chain recombines TRBV29-1 with TRBJ2-1, with 10 bases that match TRBD2. V was clipped by 7 bases and J by 9 bases; unmatched bases: 3. Germline values: CDR1 SQVTM, CDR2 ANQGSEA. The CDR3 loop spans 11 amino acids. For the CDR3, the DNA is TGCAGCGGCGGGACTAGCGTTGAGCAGTTCTTC. Translation gives CSGGTSVEQFF.

The chain joins TRBV28 to TRBJ1-5, with 8 bases lining up with TRBD1. J lost 4 bases, V lost 3 bases, and 5 bases had no gene match. The length of the CDR3 is 15 residues. The germline gives CDR1 MDHEN, CDR2 SYDVKM. Here the CDR3 DNA reads TGTGCCAGCAGTTTGCAGGGGGCGGGGAATCAGCCCCAGCATTTT. Protein: CASSLQGAGNQPQHF. Based on the CDR3 plus reference TRBV28 and TRBJ1-5, the full variable domain is DVKVTQSSRYLVKRTGEKVFLECVQDMDHENMFWYRQDPGLGLRLIYFSYDVKMKEKGDIPEGYSVSREKKERFSLILESASTNQTSMYLCASSLQGAGNQPQHFGDGTRLSIL.

This chain uses TRBV5-5 with TRBJ1-5, with 7 bases lining up with TRBD1. Trimming took 0 bases from V and 1 from J; bases not matched to a gene: 1. CDR1 is SGHKS and CDR2 is YYEKEE in the germline V gene (reference sequence). The CDR3 has 15 residues. CDR3 residues: CASSLGGQSNQPQHF. The CDR3, as DNA: TGTGCCAGCAGCTTGGGGGGACAGAGCAATCAGCCCCAGCATTTT.

The genes are TRBV19 and TRBJ2-7; TRBD2 matches 15 bases. CDR1 is LNHDA, CDR2 SQIVND, per germline (reference sequence). CDR3 length: 19 residues. J gave up 1 base and V 3 bases, and 10 bases lay outside the gene matches. The DNA of the CDR3 is TGTGCCAGTAGTATTTTGTCGGGGACTAGCGGGAGGAAGTCCTACGAGCAGTACTTC. This codes for CASSILSGTSGRKSYEQYF.

The rearrangement uses TRBV28 and TRBJ1-5, with 8 bases that match TRBD1. CDR3 length equals 14 residues. V lost 6 bases, J lost 5 bases, and 6 bases stayed unmatched. Germline assignment: CDR1 MDHEN and CDR2 SYDVKM. The CDR3: CASRLDRGHQPQHF. CDR3 in DNA: TGTGCCAGCAGACTTGACAGGGGTCATCAGCCCCAGCATTTT.

The V call is TRBV5-4, the J call TRBJ2-3; the match to TRBD2 covers 12 bases. The CDR3 extends over 15 amino acids. The V and J ends lost 3 bases and 7 bases, in that order; junction bases with no gene match: 6. Germline V gene data show CDR1 as SGHNT and CDR2 as YYREEE (reference sequence). CDR3 residues: CASSSSSGRVHTQYF. CDR3 bases: TGTGCCAGCAGCTCCTCTAGCGGGAGGGTACATACGCAGTATTTT.

CDR3 coding DNA: TGTGCCAGCAGTGACCTCCAGTCCTCTGGAAACACCATATATTTT. This translates into CASSDLQSSGNTIYF. The rearrangement uses TRBV6-1 and TRBJ1-3; D is uncertain. Germline CDR1 and CDR2: MNHNS and SASEGT. V was cut by 3 bases and J by 0 bases, with 9 bases left in between. The length of the CDR3 is 15 residues.